The 12 T cell receptor beta chains below were found in one sample sequenced in a study of beta chain features in type 1 diabetes. The entirety of the isolated RNA underwent reverse transcription, so expressed TCRB transcripts were sequenced. The assay was immunoSEQ multiplex PCR, and TCRdb's table has in-frame clones only and misses some. The data contain hundreds of thousands of clones, about 14% of them seen just once; the ten biggest clones take up approximately 0.099%. Sequencing was carried out using naive CD4+ T cells from blood. The source of these receptors is a man between 18 and 29 years old in good health.

The genes are TRBV30 and TRBJ1-2; D may be TRBD1 (5 bases). This CDR3 comprises 14 residues. V gave up 5 bases and J gave up 4 bases, with 17 bases separating them. Germline-derived CDR1 and CDR2 are GTSNPN and SVGIG (reference sequence). The CDR3 DNA is TGTGCCTGGGGTAGGAGCGGGGGTACCTATGGCTACACCTTC. It yields the protein CAWGRSGGTYGYTF.

This chain links TRBV5-4 with TRBJ2-3; D uncertain. CDR3 length: 13 amino acids. The V end lost 2 bases, the J end lost 4 bases, and 8 bases lay between the germline ends. Germline assignment: CDR1 SGHNT and CDR2 YYREEE (reference sequence). The CDR3 loop reads CASSFWVADTQYF. The CDR3 nucleotides read TGTGCCAGCAGCTTCTGGGTGGCAGATACGCAGTATTTT.

A few counts support this clone. The rearrangement links TRBV4-3 to TRBJ1-2; D uncertain. Germline CDR1 reads LGHNA; CDR2 reads YSLEER. The CDR3 extends over 13 amino acids. V shed 0 bases and J shed 4 bases, with 6 bases lying between them. The DNA of the CDR3 is TGCGCCAGCAGCCAAGACTGGGGCTATGGCTACACCTTC. This translates into CASSQDWGYGYTF.

The chain joins TRBV5-8 to TRBJ1-2; TRBD1 matches 7 bases. The J segment lost 0 bases and the V segment lost 4 bases, leaving 6 bases of the junction unmatched. Germline V gene lookup returns CDR1 SGHTS and CDR2 YDEGEE. CDR3 size: 15 residues. CDR3 in DNA: TGTGCCAGCAGCAAGGGACAGAGAACTAACTATGGCTACACCTTC. It specifies CASSKGQRTNYGYTF. Filled out from reference TRBV5-8 and TRBJ1-2, the complete variable domain reads EAGVTQSPTHLIKTRGQQATLRCSPISGHTSVYWYQQALGLGLQFLLWYDEGEERNRGNFPPRFSGRQFPNYSSELNVNALELEDSALYLCASSKGQRTNYGYTFGSGTRLTVV.

The chain links TRBV2 to TRBJ1-2; D possibly corresponds to TRBD1 (5 bases). CDR1 and CDR2 from the germline V gene are SNHLY and FYNNEI. There are 13 residues in the CDR3. The V gene lost 6 bases and the J gene lost 7 bases, with 15 bases spanning the gap. CDR3 region: CASSATGTRGYTF. The DNA of the CDR3 is TGTGCCAGCAGCGCTACCGGGACTCGTGGCTACACCTTC.

This clone has only a few counts. The V and J genes are TRBV14 and TRBJ2-7, with a possible D match to TRBD1 (5 bases). CDR1 and CDR2 (germline): SGHDN, FVKESK. Trimming shortened V by 4 bases and J by 7 bases, and 11 bases separated the two germline ends. This CDR3 has 12 residues. The CDR3 here is CASSRQFSEQYF. The CDR3 DNA is TGTGCCAGCAGCCGACAGTTTTCGGAGCAGTACTTC.

The genes are TRBV6-1 and TRBJ1-5; D may be TRBD1 (5 bases). Germline V gene data show CDR1 as MNHNS and CDR2 as SASEGT. V lost 4 bases and J 9 bases, leaving 16 bases between the germline ends. This CDR3 is built from 14 residues. CDR3 region: CASSVRGRDRPQHF. In nucleotides, the CDR3 is TGTGCCAGCAGTGTTCGGGGGAGGGATCGGCCCCAGCATTTT.

The rearrangement joins TRBV28 to TRBJ1-4, with TRBD1 as a possible D gene (5 bases). Trimming removed 6 bases at V and 7 bases at J, with 15 bases between. The germline CDR1 and CDR2 sequences are MDHEN and SYDVKM. The CDR3 spans 14 residues. CDR3 nucleotides: TGTGCCAGCAGGCGGGCCAGGGTCGGTGAAAAACTGTTTTTT. Translated: CASRRARVGEKLFF.

The sample holds a few counts of this clone. The V call is TRBV9, the J call TRBJ1-1; D call uncertain. The CDR3 has 14 residues. CDR1 is SGDLS and CDR2 is YYNGEE in the germline V gene. Trimming took off 2 bases at V and 4 bases at J, with 12 bases between the two ends. In nucleotides, the CDR3 is TGTGCCAGCAGCGTCGTGACCGACGTCACTGAAGCTTTCTTT. It translates to CASSVVTDVTEAFF.

Only a few counts were recorded for this clone. The chain carries TRBV7-9 and TRBJ1-3, with D maybe TRBD1 (5 bases). This CDR3 spans 14 amino acids. Looked up from germline, CDR1 is SEHNR and CDR2 is FQNEAQ (reference sequence). V dropped 7 bases and J dropped 7 bases, with 17 bases sitting between them. The CDR3 reads CASITSTGGNTIYF. CDR3 bases: TGTGCCAGCATCACCTCCACGGGGGGGAACACCATATATTTT.

V and J are TRBV18 and TRBJ2-5; D is unclear. CDR1 is KGHSH and CDR2 is LQKENI in the germline V gene. This CDR3 is 14 amino acids long. Trimming took off 3 bases at V and 2 bases at J, with 10 bases between the two ends. The CDR3 sequence: CASSPSLTQETQYF. The DNA of the CDR3 is TGTGCCAGCTCACCGTCTCTCACACAAGAGACCCAGTACTTC.

The gene calls are TRBV10-3 and TRBJ1-1; perhaps TRBD1 as D (5 bases). Germline V lookup: CDR1 ENHRY, CDR2 SYGVKD. The CDR3 length is 13 residues. The V end lost 10 bases, the J end lost 1 base, and 13 bases lay between the germline ends. The CDR3 region is CANKGTENTEAFF. The DNA of the CDR3 is TGTGCCAATAAGGGGACGGAGAACACTGAAGCTTTCTTT.